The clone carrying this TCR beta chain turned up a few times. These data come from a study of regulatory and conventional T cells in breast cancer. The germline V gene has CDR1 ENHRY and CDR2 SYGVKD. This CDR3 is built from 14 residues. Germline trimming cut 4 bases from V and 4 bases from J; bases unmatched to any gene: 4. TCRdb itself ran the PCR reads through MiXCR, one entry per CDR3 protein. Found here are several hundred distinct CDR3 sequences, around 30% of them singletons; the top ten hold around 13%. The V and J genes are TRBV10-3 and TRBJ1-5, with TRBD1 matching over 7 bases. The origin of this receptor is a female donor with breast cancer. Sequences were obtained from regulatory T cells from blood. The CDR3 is CAISGGQYNQPQHF. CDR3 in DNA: TGTGCCATCAGTGGGGGACAGTATAATCAGCCCCAGCATTTT.